The present T cell receptor (beta chain) was sequenced within a study of OX40 agonist ivuxolimab in advanced cancers. With respect to the entire study: Ivuxolimab was an agonistic, fully human IgG2 monoclonal antibody directed against OX40 (CD134), a costimulatory receptor. Intravenous ivuxolimab was administered to patients every 2 weeks at six dose levels: 0.01, 0.1, 0.3, 1.5, 3 and 10 mg/kg. Of the approximately 50 dose-escalation patients, hepatocellular carcinoma was present in about 20, melanoma in around 15, renal cell carcinoma in 9 and head and neck cancer in 9. In the dose-escalation cohort, roughly 80% of patients were male, and the mean age was approximately 60 years, with a range of roughly 20 to 79. Patients were allowed to have had prior anti-PD-1, anti-PD-L1 or anti-CTLA-4 therapy, and 40% of the dose-escalation patients had previously received checkpoint inhibitors. Three dose-escalation patients achieved partial responses, one with hepatocellular carcinoma and two with cutaneous melanoma. Peripheral TCRbeta sequencing aimed to test whether ivuxolimab altered TCR sequence diversity and caused clonal T-cell expansion. The paper covers the monotherapy dose-escalation part of the phase I ivuxolimab trial, which included N of about 50 patients. The research as a whole found: Low levels of normalized T-cell clonal expansion were also seen in some nonresponding patients. After ivuxolimab, more expanded clones were found on average in CD8+ T cells than in CD4+ T cells. Clonal expansion of both CD4+ and CD8+ blood T cells was observed from baseline to week 6 at doses 0.1 to 3.0 mg/kg. In the 0.1-3.0 mg/kg groups, partial responders had among the lowest normalized peripheral clonal expansion, particularly in CD8+ T cells. Which antigens the clonally expanded peripheral T cells were specific for was not determined.

Patients with autoimmune disease history or receiving systemic immunosuppression were excluded from the trial. Peripheral blood for TCR sequencing was collected from all dose cohorts at baseline, on cycle 4 day 1, and on cycle 7 day 1. Samples were obtained from an open-label, multicenter, first-in-human phase I dose-escalation trial of ivuxolimab. Adults with locally advanced or metastatic melanoma, renal cell carcinoma, hepatocellular carcinoma or head and neck squamous cell carcinoma were enrolled in the trial. Before TCR sequencing, CD4+ T cells and CD8+ T cells were sorted from peripheral blood as separate populations. A note on this clone: No cognate antigen has been identified for it. No clone much larger than this one lies a single base away; base qualities are absent.

Counted from cysteine to phenylalanine, this CDR3 has 14 amino acids. The DNA shown is the 42-base CDR3, in frame from base 1. CDR1 and CDR2, per the germline V gene (reference sequence), are SEHNR and FQNEAQ. Between the V and J ends, shortened by 1 base and 8 bases respectively, the junction contains 14 bases. To sequence the TCRbeta CDR3 region, genomic DNA was isolated from the sorted cells. The immunoSEQ Assay was used to sequence the TCRbeta CDR3 regions. The table comes from immuneACCESS by way of TCRdb, which keeps in-frame sequences with V and J called. Part of the clones is missing from these tables; in studies checked, under half for an unresolved V gene and the rest for unknown reasons. This sample gives about 15,000 clones in total; 75% to 90% of them show up just once. In total, the top ten clones hold just under 20% of the sample.

Sequenced here: CD4+ or CD8+ T cells sorted from blood, sampled in a trial of the OX40 agonist ivuxolimab. The chain uses TRBV7-9 and TRBJ1-2; TRBD1 could be the D gene, as 5 bases match. The source is an adult with an advanced solid tumor such as melanoma, head and neck, liver or kidney cancer. CDR3 loop: CASSLGDPRGGYTF. The sequenced DNA is TGTGCCAGCAGCTTAGGGGACCCGAGGGGAGGCTACACCTTC.